This TCR beta chain was obtained from a study of cytomegalovirus exposure and HLA in healthy donors. The study ran its PCR with 60 Vbeta and 13 Jbeta primers. Libraries were prepared by immunoSEQ multiplex PCR; TCRdb keeps only in-frame clonotypes and omits some of them. The sample yields roughly 130,000 clones, about 76% seen once. This CDR3 region has 13 residues. Germline loops: CDR1 SGHTA, CDR2 FQGNSA. Trimming removed 5 bases at V and 3 bases at J, with 10 bases between. The sequence was collected from a man aged 18 to 35 in good health and CMV-seronegative. The chain joins TRBV7-2 to TRBJ1-1; D may be TRBD1 (5 bases). Sample: PBMCs. This CDR3 is CASSQGHYTEAFF. The CDR3 DNA follows: TGTGCCAGCAGCCAAGGACATTACACTGAAGCTTTCTTT.